This passage covers 9 T cell receptor beta chains from one sample sequenced in a study of OX40 agonist ivuxolimab in advanced cancers. Produced via immunoSEQ multiplex PCR; TCRdb's table is partial and in-frame only. The sample contains more than 95,000 clones, roughly 94% of which appear only once. The sequenced sample was CD4+ or CD8+ T cells sorted from blood, obtained in a trial of the OX40 agonist ivuxolimab. The receptors shown here come from an adult with an advanced solid tumor such as melanoma, head and neck, liver or kidney cancer.

V and J are TRBV6-6 and TRBJ1-6, with TRBD1 matching over 10 bases. CDR1 and CDR2 (germline): MNHNY, SVGAGI (reference sequence). The CDR3 totals 14 residues. V was clipped by 2 bases and J by 8 bases; unmatched bases: 0. DNA of the CDR3: TGTGCCAGCAGTTACGGGACAGGGGATTCACCCCTCCACTTT. The encoded protein is CASSYGTGDSPLHF.

The chain carries TRBV5-4 and TRBJ2-3; 12 bases line up with TRBD2. J lost 1 base, V lost 4 bases, and 10 bases had no gene match. The CDR3 is made up of 18 amino acids. Germline CDR1 reads SGHNT; CDR2 reads YYREEE (reference sequence). The DNA for the CDR3 is TGTGCCAGCAGCAAGGGACTAGCGGGTCCGGGAGGCACAGATACGCAGTATTTT. Translating gives CASSKGLAGPGGTDTQYF.

This rearrangement joins TRBV4-2 to TRBJ1-5; D uncertain. Per germline, CDR1 LGHNA and CDR2 YNFKEQ. The CDR3 is 17 amino acids. V was cut by 1 base and J by 1 base, with 14 bases left in between. The CDR3: CASSQVWAGKSNQPQHF. As DNA, the CDR3 is TGTGCCAGCAGCCAAGTATGGGCAGGCAAGAGCAATCAGCCCCAGCATTTT.

The chain carries TRBV10-3 and TRBJ2-7; D may match TRBD1 or TRBD2 (5 bases each). Deletions cut 0 bases from V and 2 bases from J, with 11 bases between. The CDR3 runs 15 residues. The germline CDR1 and CDR2 sequences are ENHRY and SYGVKD. CDR3 in amino acids: CAISESTGAPYEQYF. CDR3 in DNA: TGTGCCATCAGTGAGTCGACCGGGGCCCCCTACGAGCAGTACTTC.

The J gene is TRBJ1-4, the V gene TRBV28; no firm D call. CDR1 is MDHEN and CDR2 is SYDVKM in the germline V gene. Deletions cut 5 bases from V and 5 bases from J, with 0 bases between. CDR3 length: 10 amino acids. As DNA, the CDR3 is TGTGCCAGCAGTAATGAAAAACTGTTTTTT. This sequence encodes CASSNEKLFF.

This clone was picked up one time. The rearrangement uses TRBV5-1 and TRBJ2-3, with D possibly TRBD2 on 5 matching bases. CDR3 length equals 14 residues. Germline lookup yields CDR1 SGHRS and CDR2 YFSETQ. The V and J ends lost 7 bases and 6 bases respectively, with 18 bases between them. Written as DNA, the CDR3 is TGCGCCAGCGGCTCCCGAGAACGGAGGGATACGCAGTATTTT. Translating it yields CASGSRERRDTQYF.

The V gene is TRBV6-1, the J gene TRBJ1-2; D is unresolved. Deletions cut 1 base from V and 2 bases from J, with 14 bases between. CDR1 is MNHNS, CDR2 SASEGT, per germline. This CDR3 comprises 16 residues. CDR3 sequence reads: CASSEGPRKRNYGYTF. CDR3 DNA sequence: TGTGCCAGCAGTGAAGGGCCCCGAAAGAGAAACTATGGCTACACCTTC.

This clone has only one observation. The chain links TRBV2 to TRBJ1-2, with no clear D. The germline CDR1 and CDR2 sequences are SNHLY and FYNNEI. The CDR3 is made up of 14 amino acids. V lost 1 base, J lost 7 bases, and 13 bases lay in between. The CDR3 DNA reads TGTGCCAGCAGTGAAGGAAGGTACTTCGGTGGCTACACCTTC. Its protein is CASSEGRYFGGYTF.

V gene TRBV7-7 combines with J gene TRBJ2-7, with 10 positions matching TRBD1. In germline, CDR1 is SSHAT, CDR2 FNYEAQ (reference sequence). V shed 5 bases, J shed 3 bases, and the junction held 7 bases outside the gene matches. The CDR3 is made up of 15 amino acids. DNA for the CDR3: TGTGCCAGCAGCCGGGGACAGGGGATGGACTACGAGCAGTACTTC. As protein: CASSRGQGMDYEQYF. Variable domain in full (rest from reference TRBV7-7 and TRBJ2-7): GAGVSQSPRYKVTKRGQDVTLRCDPISSHATLYWYQQALGQGPEFLTYFNYEAQPDKSGLPSDRFSAERPEGSISTLTIQRTEQRDSAMYRCASSRGQGMDYEQYFGPGTRLTVT.